Shown below are 30 T cell receptor beta chains from a single sample sequenced in a study of T cell responses to AZD1222 COVID-19 vaccine. The assay was immunoSEQ multiplex PCR, and TCRdb's table has in-frame clones only and misses some. This table has about 130,000 clones, approximately 91% appearing once. Sequences were derived from peripheral blood, sampled on day 0 of AZD1222 vaccination. Source of these receptors: an adult in good health.

The rearrangement joins TRBV4-2 to TRBJ2-3, with D possibly matching TRBD2 (6 bases). Between the trimmed V and J ends, which lost 1 base and 0 bases, there was a span of 11 bases. Germline CDR1 and CDR2: LGHNA and YNFKEQ. The CDR3 runs to 16 residues. CDR3 amino acids: CASSQGAGPSTDTQYF. The CDR3 coding sequence is TGTGCCAGCAGCCAAGGGGCGGGGCCCAGCACAGATACGCAGTATTTT.

The rearrangement uses TRBV18 and TRBJ1-6, with D perhaps matching TRBD1 (6 bases). Deletions cut 6 bases from V and 10 bases from J, with 28 bases between. Germline assignment: CDR1 KGHSH and CDR2 LQKENI. The CDR3 runs 18 residues. CDR3 DNA sequence: TGTGCCAGCTCCCTTTCACCGCCCCAAGCTAGGGGGAAGTCACCCCTCCACTTT. This encodes CASSLSPPQARGKSPLHF.

The chain's CDR3 is CASSPLSTEAFF. The CDR3 DNA reads TGTGCCAGCTCACCGTTAAGTACTGAAGCTTTCTTT. V and J are TRBV18 and TRBJ1-1; the D is unclear. The CDR3 is made up of 12 amino acids. Germline loops: CDR1 KGHSH, CDR2 LQKENI. The ends were cut back, 3 bases at V and 5 bases at J, with 7 bases in the middle.

This clone is a singleton in its sample. The rearrangement joins TRBV5-1 to TRBJ1-1; TRBD1 agrees at 8 bases. The CDR3 has 16 amino acids. V dropped 4 bases and J dropped 3; count of bases not matched to a gene: 11. Germline CDR1 SGHRS, CDR2 YFSETQ. The CDR3 DNA reads TGCGCCAGCAGCCCGGACAGGGAGGTCTCGGACACTGAAGCTTTCTTT. It translates to CASSPDREVSDTEAFF.

The CDR3 DNA follows: TGTGCCAGCAGCTTTGAAGGGGGCGGTCCCTCTGGGGCCAACGTCCTGACTTTC. This sequence encodes CASSFEGGGPSGANVLTF. J is TRBJ2-6 and V is TRBV5-5; TRBD1 matches 7 bases. Losses at the gene ends were 2 bases for V and 0 bases for J; bases not matched to a gene: 8. The CDR3 consists of 18 residues. Germline CDR1 is SGHKS and CDR2 is YYEKEE (reference sequence).

CDR3 sequence (DNA): TGTGCCACCAGCAGCAGGGGACTAGCGGGAGCCAAAAACATTCAGTACTTC. The encoded protein is CATSSRGLAGAKNIQYF. The J gene is TRBJ2-4, the V gene TRBV15; 12 nucleotides align to TRBD2. Germline trimming cut 3 bases from V and 0 bases from J; bases unmatched to any gene: 3. CDR1 is LNHNV, CDR2 YYDKDF, per germline (reference sequence). This CDR3 is 17 amino acids long.

In its sample, this clone was seen a few times. The chain recombines TRBV19 with TRBJ1-2; D is undetermined. Deletions cut 5 bases from V and 2 bases from J, with 9 bases between. Germline-derived CDR1 and CDR2 are LNHDA and SQIVND (reference sequence). This CDR3 is 13 amino acids long. The CDR3 here is CASSQSENYGYTF. The CDR3 DNA follows: TGTGCCAGTAGTCAGTCAGAAAACTATGGCTACACCTTC.

This clone showed up just once. The chain employs TRBV4-3 and TRBJ2-1; TRBD2 matches 7 bases. The CDR3 has 15 amino acids. J gave up 7 bases and V 1 base, and 7 bases lay outside the gene matches. Germline V gene lookup returns CDR1 LGHNA and CDR2 YSLEER. CDR3 sequence reads: CASSQVLAAENEQFF. CDR3 DNA sequence: TGCGCCAGCAGCCAAGTTCTAGCGGCGGAGAATGAGCAGTTCTTC.

The chain is built from TRBV30 and TRBJ2-5; D gene unclear. V gave up 0 bases and J gave up 1 base, with 12 bases separating them. The CDR3 extends over 15 amino acids. CDR1 and CDR2 (germline): GTSNPN, SVGIG (reference sequence). The CDR3 loop reads CAWSVDRPPQETQYF. CDR3 in DNA: TGTGCCTGGAGTGTAGATAGGCCTCCCCAAGAGACCCAGTACTTC.

This rearrangement joins TRBV7-9 to TRBJ2-7, with 10 bases lining up with TRBD1. The CDR3 is 14 residues long. The junction had 5 bases not matched to a gene; V was cut back by 4 bases and J by 5 bases. The germline CDR1 and CDR2 sequences are SEHNR and FQNEAQ (reference sequence). This CDR3 is CASSSGTGEDEQYF. Here the CDR3 DNA reads TGTGCCAGCAGCTCCGGGACAGGGGAAGACGAGCAGTACTTC.

The chain links TRBV5-1 to TRBJ2-7; 7 bases align to TRBD2. The CDR3 contains 15 residues. Per germline, CDR1 SGHRS and CDR2 YFSETQ. V dropped 4 bases and J dropped 2; count of bases not matched to a gene: 9. CDR3 DNA: TGCGCCAGCAGCCCTGGGATGGCGGGGGCCTACGAGCAGTACTTC. Encoded protein: CASSPGMAGAYEQYF.

The gene calls are TRBV16 and TRBJ2-7; D not certain. Germline V gives CDR1 KGHSY, CDR2 FQNENV. Between the trimmed V and J ends, which lost 4 bases and 2 bases, there was a span of 3 bases. CDR3 length: 11 amino acids. The CDR3 bases are TGTGCCAGCAGCCTAGCCTACGAGCAGTACTTC. This gives the protein CASSLAYEQYF.

The rearrangement links TRBV28 to TRBJ1-2, with TRBD1 as a possible D gene (6 bases). Trimming took off 10 bases at V and 5 bases at J, with 23 bases between the two ends. In germline, CDR1 is MDHEN, CDR2 SYDVKM. This CDR3 region has 15 residues. CDR3 protein: CAIRIPGKGGYGYTF. DNA of the CDR3: TGTGCCATCCGGATCCCCGGGAAAGGGGGTTATGGCTACACCTTC.

A remark on this clone: This same CDR3 is encoded by further DNA sequences in the sample. V usage is TRBV9 and J usage is TRBJ2-4; D is ambiguous. Germline CDR1 is SGDLS and CDR2 is YYNGEE. The CDR3 spans 14 residues. Between the trimmed V and J ends, which lost 0 bases and 0 bases, there was a span of 4 bases. The CDR3: CASSVGGAKNIQYF. Written as DNA, the CDR3 is TGTGCCAGCAGCGTAGGCGGAGCCAAAAACATTCAGTACTTC.

V gene TRBV9 combines with J gene TRBJ2-7; maybe TRBD2 (5 bases). From germline, CDR1 is SGDLS and CDR2 YYNGEE. Trimming took off 5 bases at V and 2 bases at J, with 14 bases between the two ends. This CDR3 spans 14 amino acids. CDR3 DNA sequence: TGTGCCAGCAGTGAGGGCCCGATGACCTACGAGCAGTACTTC. As protein: CASSEGPMTYEQYF.

The CDR3: CASSLYSVALAGVAETQYF. CDR3 nucleotides: TGTGCCAGCAGTTTATATTCGGTCGCGCTAGCGGGAGTAGCAGAGACCCAGTACTTC. The V call is TRBV27, the J call TRBJ2-5, with 10 positions matching TRBD2. In germline, CDR1 is MNHEY, CDR2 SMNVEV (reference sequence). The V and J ends lost 1 base and 4 bases, in that order; junction bases with no gene match: 15. The CDR3 covers 19 residues.

The V call is TRBV3-1 (or the pseudogene TRBV3-2), the J call TRBJ2-1, with D perhaps TRBD2 (5 bases). The germline gives CDR1 LGHDT, CDR2 YNNKEL (reference sequence). The CDR3 extends over 16 amino acids. Between the trimmed V and J ends, which lost 4 bases and 10 bases, there was a span of 23 bases. CDR3: CASSPRLRALSGEQFF. CDR3 sequence (DNA): TGTGCCAGCAGCCCGAGGTTGAGGGCCCTTTCGGGGGAGCAGTTCTTC.

The CDR3 is CASSHRGQGRTEAFF. In DNA form, the CDR3 reads TGTGCCAGCAGCCATCGAGGACAGGGGAGGACTGAAGCTTTCTTT. The rearrangement links TRBV14 to TRBJ1-1, with 9 nucleotides matching TRBD1. Germline values: CDR1 SGHDN, CDR2 FVKESK. CDR3 length: 15 amino acids. V lost 3 bases and J lost 5; bases outside the gene matches: 7. The full variable domain, in which reference TRBV14 and TRBJ1-1 provide the parts outside the CDR3, is EAGVTQFPSHSVIEKGQTVTLRCDPISGHDNLYWYRRVMGKEIKFLLHFVKESKQDESGMPNNRFLAERTGGTYSTLKVQPAELEDSGVYFCASSHRGQGRTEAFFGQGTRLTVV.

The chain couples TRBV6-5 to TRBJ2-3; D unclear. The CDR3 is 13 residues long. Germline assignment: CDR1 MNHEY and CDR2 SVGAGI. The ends were cut back, 0 bases at V and 4 bases at J, with 5 bases in the middle. DNA of the CDR3: TGTGCCAGCAGTTACTCCCGCGCAGATACGCAGTATTTT. Translated, it gives CASSYSRADTQYF.

This clone was observed a single time. The chain uses TRBV19 and TRBJ2-7, with 7 bases aligning to TRBD1. Germline CDR1 is LNHDA and CDR2 is SQIVND (reference sequence). This CDR3 has 17 amino acids. Losses at the gene ends were 4 bases for V and 2 bases for J; bases not matched to a gene: 14. The CDR3 DNA reads as TGTGCCAGTAGTACACCCCACGGGACAGCAATTACCTACGAGCAGTACTTC. Translation gives CASSTPHGTAITYEQYF.

This clone was seen a single time. The V gene is TRBV19, the J gene TRBJ1-1; 7 bases align to TRBD1. The germline V gene encodes CDR1 LNHDA and CDR2 SQIVND (reference sequence). This CDR3 comprises 12 residues. Trimming took 9 bases from V and 3 from J; bases not matched to a gene: 4. The CDR3 DNA reads TGTGCCAGCAATACAGGGGACACTGAAGCTTTCTTT. It encodes CASNTGDTEAFF.

The rearrangement links TRBV30 to TRBJ2-3; D perhaps matches TRBD2 (6 bases). V was pared by 0 bases and J by 0 bases, with 7 bases between. This CDR3 comprises 14 residues. Germline loops: CDR1 GTSNPN, CDR2 SVGIG (reference sequence). CDR3 in DNA: TGTGCCTGGAGTGTCGGGACTAGCACAGATACGCAGTATTTT. Translated: CAWSVGTSTDTQYF.

The chain recombines TRBV30 with TRBJ1-2; no clear D. This CDR3 has 15 residues. Trimming cost V 2 bases and J 0 bases, with 13 bases left between them. Germline assignment: CDR1 GTSNPN and CDR2 SVGIG (reference sequence). The CDR3 protein is CAWSRGQSANYGYTF. For the CDR3, the DNA is TGTGCCTGGAGTAGAGGCCAGTCAGCTAACTATGGCTACACCTTC.

This sequence joins TRBV4-2 and TRBJ2-7, with TRBD1 matching 8 bases. Per germline, CDR1 LGHNA and CDR2 YNFKEQ. The CDR3 is 15 amino acids. V was clipped by 1 base and J by 4 bases; unmatched bases: 6. CDR3 nucleotide sequence: TGTGCCAGCAGCCAAGGGGAACAGGGGGTTTACGAGCAGTACTTC. Translation gives CASSQGEQGVYEQYF.

The CDR3, as DNA: TGCGCCAGCAGCTCAACAGCAGCCCACTCTGGAAACACCATATATTTT. Its translation: CASSSTAAHSGNTIYF. This rearrangement joins TRBV5-1 to TRBJ1-3; D uncertain. The germline V and J ends were trimmed by 3 bases and 0 bases, with 13 bases remaining between them. This CDR3 region has 16 residues. Germline loops: CDR1 SGHRS, CDR2 YFSETQ.

The rearrangement joins TRBV5-1 to TRBJ2-3; 9 positions match TRBD2. Germline values: CDR1 SGHRS, CDR2 YFSETQ. The J segment lost 0 bases and the V segment lost 3 bases, leaving 8 bases of the junction unmatched. The CDR3 covers 17 residues. CDR3 loop: CASSSRLADSSTDTQYF. In DNA form, the CDR3 reads TGCGCCAGCAGCTCCCGACTAGCGGATTCTAGCACAGATACGCAGTATTTT. Looking up the rest from reference TRBV5-1 and TRBJ2-3 gives the full variable domain: KAGVTQTPRYLIKTRGQQVTLSCSPISGHRSVSWYQQTPGQGLQFLFEYFSETQRNKGNFPGRFSGRQFSNSRSEMNVSTLELGDSALYLCASSSRLADSSTDTQYFGPGTRLTVL.

The V and J genes are TRBV5-4 and TRBJ1-2; unclear D gene. V lost 3 bases to trimming and J lost 12 bases, with 15 bases between them. The CDR3 has 12 amino acids. Germline lookup yields CDR1 SGHNT and CDR2 YYREEE (reference sequence). In nucleotides, the CDR3 is TGTGCCAGCAGCTCGGCGGATGGAGGCCACACCTTC. It specifies CASSSADGGHTF.

A remark on this clone: A read error may account for a junction end that differs from germline. The chain recombines TRBV7-7 with TRBJ2-2; 10 bases are a match to TRBD2. The CDR3 totals 18 residues. The germline gives CDR1 SSHAT, CDR2 FNYEAQ (reference sequence). CDR3 in DNA: TGTGCTAGCAGCTTAAACCTTCCTAGCGGGAGTTTTTCCGGGGAGCTGTTTTTT. Translation: CASSLNLPSGSFSGELFF.

The chain recombines TRBV5-4 with TRBJ1-6; D gene unclear. The CDR3 sequence is 14 residues long. The V gene lost 2 bases and the J gene lost 7 bases, with 10 bases spanning the gap. In germline, CDR1 is SGHNT, CDR2 YYREEE (reference sequence). CDR3 loop: CASSFLTANSPLHF. CDR3 bases: TGTGCCAGCAGCTTCTTGACCGCGAATTCACCCCTCCACTTT.

This rearrangement joins TRBV3-1 (or the pseudogene TRBV3-2) to TRBJ1-4; maybe TRBD1 (5 bases). The germline CDR1 and CDR2 sequences are LGHDT and YNNKEL (reference sequence). Trimming cost V 4 bases and J 8 bases, with 11 bases left between them. The CDR3 spans 13 residues. This CDR3 reads CASSPLEGEKLFF. DNA of the CDR3: TGTGCCAGCAGCCCCCTGGAGGGGGAAAAACTGTTTTTT.